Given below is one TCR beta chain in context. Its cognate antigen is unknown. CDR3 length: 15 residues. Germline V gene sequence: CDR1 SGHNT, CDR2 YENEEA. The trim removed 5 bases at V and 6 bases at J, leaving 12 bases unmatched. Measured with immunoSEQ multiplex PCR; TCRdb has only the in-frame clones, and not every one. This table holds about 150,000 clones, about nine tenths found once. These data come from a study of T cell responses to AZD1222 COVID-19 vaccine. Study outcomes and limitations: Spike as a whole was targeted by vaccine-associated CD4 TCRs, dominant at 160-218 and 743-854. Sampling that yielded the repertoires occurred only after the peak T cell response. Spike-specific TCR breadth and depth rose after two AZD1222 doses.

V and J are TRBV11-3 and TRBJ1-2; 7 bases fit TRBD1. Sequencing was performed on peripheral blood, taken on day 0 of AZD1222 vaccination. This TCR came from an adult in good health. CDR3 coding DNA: TGTGCCAGCAGCCCATCCGGACGAACAGGGGATGGCTACACCTTC. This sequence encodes CASSPSGRTGDGYTF.